The sequence of this T cell receptor (beta chain) was determined in a study of patients and donors after allogeneic stem cell transplantation. TCRdb used MiXCR to reprocess the RT-PCR reads, holding one entry per CDR3 protein. The table includes 800,000 to 1,000,000 distinct CDR3 sequences, about a sixth detected once. Trimming left V 0 bases short and J 5 bases short, with 13 bases between. The length of the CDR3 is 16 residues. Germline lookup yields CDR1 SGHTA and CDR2 FQGNSA. This TCR came from a human donor who was either an allogeneic HSCT recipient or a stem cell or donor lymphocyte infusion donor (not recorded which). It is not recorded whose cells these are; they may come from a transplant donor. The chain couples TRBV7-2 to TRBJ2-2; no clear D gene. The sample consisted of blood, either unsorted or a sorted T cell fraction (not recorded which). The CDR3 nucleotides are TGTGCCAGCAGCTTAGCGCTGGGCCCCTCAACCGGGGAGCTGTTTTTT. Encoded protein: CASSLALGPSTGELFF. The full variable domain, completed using reference TRBV7-2 and TRBJ2-2, is GAGVSQSPSNKVTEKGKDVELRCDPISGHTALYWYRQSLGQGLEFLIYFQGNSAPDKSGLPSDRFSAERTGGSVSTLTIQRTQQEDSAVYLCASSLALGPSTGELFFGEGSRLTVL.